This T cell receptor (beta chain) appears in the sequencing data of a study of T cells in women clearing cervical HPV infection. Looked up from germline, CDR1 is GTSNPN and CDR2 is SVGIG (reference sequence). This CDR3 is 12 amino acids long. V was shortened by 3 bases and J by 5 bases, with 7 bases between the two germline ends. Data came from immunoSEQ multiplex PCR; TCRdb stores just in-frame clones and leaves some out. The data include under 45,000 clones; the top ten clones carry roughly 5.2%. In regard to this clone: The CDR3 extends 3 residues past the end of the read, so its final part is completed from the germline J gene.

V and J are TRBV30 and TRBJ2-2; D ambiguous. Sequencing input: blood buffy coat. The receptor was isolated from a woman aged 18 to 75 with a cervical HPV16 infection that either progressed to CIN3+ or cleared (not recorded which). CDR3 bases read: TGTGCCTGGAGACCACTTACCGGGGAG. Its translation is CAWRPLTGE. The entire CDR3 protein is CAWRPLTGELFF.